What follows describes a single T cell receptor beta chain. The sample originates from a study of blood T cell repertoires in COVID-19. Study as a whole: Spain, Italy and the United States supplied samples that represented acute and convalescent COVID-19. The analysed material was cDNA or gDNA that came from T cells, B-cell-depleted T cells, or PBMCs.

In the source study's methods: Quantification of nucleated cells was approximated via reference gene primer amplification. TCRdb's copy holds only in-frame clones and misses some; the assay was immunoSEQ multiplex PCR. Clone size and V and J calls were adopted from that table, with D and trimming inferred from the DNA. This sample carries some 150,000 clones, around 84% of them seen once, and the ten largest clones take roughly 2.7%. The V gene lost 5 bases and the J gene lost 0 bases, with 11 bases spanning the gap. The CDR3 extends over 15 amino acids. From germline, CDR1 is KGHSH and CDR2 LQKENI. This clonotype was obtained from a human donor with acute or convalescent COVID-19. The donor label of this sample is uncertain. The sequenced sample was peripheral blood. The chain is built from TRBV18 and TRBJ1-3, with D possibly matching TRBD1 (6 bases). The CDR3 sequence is CASSTDSPSGNTIYF. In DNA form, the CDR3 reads TGTGCCAGCTCAACGGACAGCCCCTCTGGAAACACCATATATTTT. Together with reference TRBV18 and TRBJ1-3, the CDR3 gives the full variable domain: NAGVMQNPRHLVRRRGQEARLRCSPMKGHSHVYWYRQLPEEGLKFMVYLQKENIIDESGMPKERFSAEFPKEGPSILRIQQVVRGDSAAYFCASSTDSPSGNTIYFGEGSWLTVV.